This passage covers 10 T cell receptor beta chains from one sample sequenced in a study of T cells after yellow fever vaccination. From the 5' RACE reads, TCRdb called clonotypes with MiXCR, one entry per CDR3 protein. Among about 140,000 distinct CDR3 sequences listed, 5% to 7.5% were seen once. The material sequenced was CD4+ T cells sorted from PBMCs, taken 10 days after the yellow fever booster vaccination. Receptors originate from a man aged 25 to 40 who received the YFV17D yellow fever vaccine.

This clonotype came up many times. This rearrangement joins TRBV5-1 to TRBJ2-3; no clear D gene. The V end lost 6 bases, the J end lost 3 bases, and 17 bases lay between the germline ends. This CDR3 has 15 residues. Germline V lookup: CDR1 SGHRS, CDR2 YFSETQ. The CDR3 sequence: CASNSRSDGTDTQYF. The CDR3 DNA is TGCGCCAGCAACAGCCGGAGCGATGGGACAGATACGCAGTATTTT.

This clonotype was recorded at least ten times. The rearrangement uses TRBV15 and TRBJ2-7; D unresolved. Germline V gene data show CDR1 as LNHNV and CDR2 as YYDKDF (reference sequence). This CDR3 comprises 13 residues. V lost 0 bases and J lost 7, with 10 bases in between. The CDR3 sequence: CATSREPSLEQYF. The CDR3 DNA reads as TGTGCCACCAGCAGAGAACCATCCTTGGAGCAGTACTTC.

A note on this clonotype: A much larger clone is a single base away; this may be a read error. In DNA, the CDR3 is TGCGCCAGCAGCAGGACATGGTCGGTCGAGTTCGATGAGCAGTTCTTC. This gives the protein CASSRTWSVEFDEQFF. The chain joins TRBV5-1 to TRBJ2-1; perhaps TRBD1 as D (5 bases). The CDR3 consists of 16 residues. Germline loops: CDR1 SGHRS, CDR2 YFSETQ. V gave up 4 bases and J gave up 8 bases, with 22 bases separating them.

Ten or more counts support this clonotype. The CDR3 is CASSTGSNTQYF. CDR3 nucleotides: TGTGCCAGCAGTACGGGGTCGAATACGCAGTATTTT. The J gene is TRBJ2-3, the V gene TRBV28; perhaps TRBD2 as D (5 bases). The ends were cut back, 5 bases at V and 7 bases at J, with 10 bases in the middle. The CDR3 is made up of 12 amino acids. Germline V lookup: CDR1 MDHEN, CDR2 SYDVKM.

The chain has TRBV25-1 and TRBJ1-5, with D tentatively TRBD1 (5 bases). There are 14 residues in the CDR3. Germline CDR1 is MGHDK and CDR2 is SYGVNS. V was shortened by 6 bases and J by 0 bases, with 9 bases between the two germline ends. The CDR3 DNA is TGTGCCAGCAGCGATCAGGGTAGCAATCAGCCCCAGCATTTT. It is translated as CASSDQGSNQPQHF.

This clonotype has at least ten counts. The chain employs TRBV21-1 and TRBJ2-1; the table gives TRBD1 as D, unverified against the DNA. TRBV21-1 is listed as a pseudogene. The CDR3 covers 14 residues. CDR3: CASRPPTGYNEQFF. The CDR3 DNA reads as TGTGCCAGCAGGCCCCCTACCGGGTACAATGAGCAGTTCTTC.

This clonotype was found many times. The chain uses TRBV20-1 and TRBJ2-1; TRBD2 matches 9 bases. The junction had 14 bases not matched to a gene; V was cut back by 5 bases and J by 6 bases. Germline-derived CDR1 and CDR2 are DFQATT and SNEGSKA (reference sequence). There are 16 residues in the CDR3. The CDR3 reads CSAPTLAGARFNEQFF. CDR3 DNA: TGCAGTGCTCCAACACTAGCGGGTGCCCGATTCAATGAGCAGTTCTTC.

This clonotype was recorded many times. The CDR3 here is CASSQTGGYEQYF. The CDR3 nucleotides read TGTGCCAGCAGCCAAACAGGGGGCTACGAGCAGTACTTC. This chain uses TRBV3-1 with TRBJ2-7, with 8 positions matching TRBD1. The CDR3 spans 13 residues. Per the germline V gene, CDR1 is LGHDT and CDR2 is YNNKEL (reference sequence). Unmatched junction bases numbered 0, after V lost 2 bases and J lost 3 bases.

This clonotype was seen repeatedly, ten times or more. The gene calls are TRBV5-1 and TRBJ1-2; D is ambiguous. The V gene lost 4 bases and the J gene lost 4 bases, with 14 bases spanning the gap. This CDR3 has 14 amino acids. Germline V CDR1 and CDR2: SGHRS, YFSETQ. The DNA for the CDR3 is TGCGCCAGCAGCGTAAATCCACCGGTCTATGGCTACACCTTC. This gives the protein CASSVNPPVYGYTF.

This clonotype was seen ten or more times. This chain uses TRBV7-3 with TRBJ2-3; D perhaps matches TRBD2 (5 bases). Trimming left V 2 bases short and J 0 bases short, with 15 bases between. This CDR3 region has 17 residues. CDR1 and CDR2 (germline): SGHTA, FQGTGA. CDR3 loop: CASSLSGGPPSTDTQYF. CDR3 nucleotides: TGTGCCAGCAGCTTATCTGGCGGGCCCCCTAGCACAGATACGCAGTATTTT. The full variable domain, its missing parts supplied by reference TRBV7-3 and TRBJ2-3, is GAGVSQTPSNKVTEKGKYVELRCDPISGHTALYWYRQSLGQGPEFLIYFQGTGAADDSGLPNDRFFAVRPEGSVSTLKIQRTERGDSAVYLCASSLSGGPPSTDTQYFGPGTRLTVL.